The text below deals with one T cell receptor beta chain. Its antigen is unknown. These data belong to a study of blood T cells in healthy people across ages. Study observations and caveats: The authors considered diversity estimates from one million T cells to be underestimates. Changes in expanded clonotypes were possibly confounded, as the CMV status of donors was unknown.

Germline V lookup: CDR1 MGHRA, CDR2 YSYEKL. Trimming took off 4 bases at V and 0 bases at J, with 15 bases between the two ends. CDR3 length equals 16 residues. Then a second PCR, running roughly 7 to 11 cycles, was carried out with a sample-barcoded 5' primer and a J-beta primer mix. TCRdb re-called the 5' RACE reads with MiXCR, one entry per CDR3 protein. The sample carries hundreds of thousands of distinct CDR3 sequences, approximately 67% recorded once. The clonotype originates from a man aged 25 to 40 in good health. Sequenced input: blood. The rearrangement joins TRBV4-1 to TRBJ1-1; possibly TRBD1 for D (5 bases). The chain's CDR3 is CASSPGTVMMNTEAFF. The CDR3 DNA reads TGCGCCAGCAGCCCCGGGACGGTTATGATGAACACTGAAGCTTTCTTT.